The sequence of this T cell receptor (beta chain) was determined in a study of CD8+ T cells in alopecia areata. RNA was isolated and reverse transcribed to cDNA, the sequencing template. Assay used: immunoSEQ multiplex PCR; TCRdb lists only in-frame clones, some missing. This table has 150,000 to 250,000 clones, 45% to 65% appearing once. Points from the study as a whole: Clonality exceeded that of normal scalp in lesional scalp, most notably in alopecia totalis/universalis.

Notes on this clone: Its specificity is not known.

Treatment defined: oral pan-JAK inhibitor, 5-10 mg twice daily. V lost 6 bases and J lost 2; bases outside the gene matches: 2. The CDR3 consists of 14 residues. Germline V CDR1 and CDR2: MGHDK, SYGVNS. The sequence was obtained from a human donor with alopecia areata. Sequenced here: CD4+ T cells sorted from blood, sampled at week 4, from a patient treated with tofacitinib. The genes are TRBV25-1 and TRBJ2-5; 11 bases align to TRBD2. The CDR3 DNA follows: TGTGCCAGCAGCAGACTAGCGGGGCAAGAGACCCAGTACTTC. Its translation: CASSRLAGQETQYF. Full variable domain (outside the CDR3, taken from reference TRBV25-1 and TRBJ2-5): EADIYQTPRYLVIGTGKKITLECSQTMGHDKMYWYQQDPGMELHLIHYSYGVNSTEKGDLSSESTVSRIRTEHFPLTLESARPSHTSQYLCASSRLAGQETQYFGPGTRLLVL.